The subject of this entry is one TCR beta chain. The specificity of this receptor is unknown. No much larger clone is present one base from it, and per-base qualities are unavailable. TCR CDR3 regions were amplified from genomic DNA by multiplex PCR using the deep immunoSEQ assay. Extracted genomic DNA from each cell subset was spread evenly across all wells of several immunoSEQ 96-well plates, with each plate serving as a replicate. For sorted subsets, 200 to 250 ng genomic DNA, equal to about 30,000 T cell genomes, was loaded into each replicate PCR. Purified libraries were measured with a Qubit 3.0 fluorometer, size-checked on a Bioanalyzer 2100, and measured again with the KAPA Library Quantification kit. Every immunoSEQ 96-well plate was sequenced on a separate single-read 150-cycle Illumina NextSeq 550 flow cell. Per the original workflow: The immunoSEQ output contained only junctional sequences without quality scores, so filtering could not match that applied to full-length reads. To assign V/J genes and CDR3, sequences were annotated using PyIR, a Python wrapper for IgBLAST v1.9, with IMGT germline references. Reads were filtered out if the reads had weak V/J assignments (E-value above 1e-6), no CDR3, stop codons, out-of-frame junctions, or ambiguous translated residues. V3J clonotypes were defined as sequences sharing the same inferred V gene, J gene, and CDR3 amino acid sequence. To compute the percentage overlap between repertoires, the number of shared unique clonotypes was divided by the size of the smaller repertoire. Three approaches were used to assess repertoire richness: RTK rarefaction, the Chao1 estimator, and Recon v2.1 estimates of unobserved clonotypes. Generation probabilities for all TCRbeta clonotypes obtained by the gDNA method from a few donors were computed using OLGA. This immuneACCESS table, as held by TCRdb, lists in-frame sequences with V and J called but not all clones. Of the missing ones, under half trace to an unresolved V gene in checked studies; the others have no known cause. V, J and clone size were drawn from that table, and D and trimming were deduced from the DNA. Recorded for this sample are around 1.9 million clones; about 93% of them occurred a single time. The top ten clones comprise 1.5% to 2% of the sample.

CDR1 and CDR2 are drawn from the germline V gene (reference sequence): LNHDA, SQIVND. V is cut back by 3 bases and J by 1 base, with 2 bases in the junction unmatched. The cysteine opens and the phenylalanine closes a CDR3 of 14 amino acids. The read is trimmed to its CDR3 DNA, 42 bases read in frame from base 1. This record belongs to a study of shared clonotypes between healthy human individuals (dated by TCRdb to the early 2020s). Describing the broader study: The cohort comprised two women and three men aged 18 to 49 years. Per donor, three plates each were used for CD4 naive and CD4 memory, two for CD8 naive, and one for CD8 memory. Leukapheresis yielded between about 0.9 and 10 billion PBMCs per donor. Blood TCR repertoires of about five healthy adults were deeply sequenced to estimate repertoire size and the extent of clonotype sharing between individuals. Different laboratories and diverse techniques were used to prepare libraries and sequence TCR repertoires, to increase sequencing depth and limit assay-specific biases.

For the CD8 naive samples, CD45RO-negative cells were positively selected for CCR7, yielding a CD45RA+CCR7+ population from which TemRA cells were excluded. Donors were healthy HIV-negative adults with no recently reported acute infections or vaccinations. All donors were Caucasian adults living in Nashville, Tennessee, USA. Blood was obtained by leukapheresis, after which PBMCs were separated by Ficoll-Histopaque density gradient centrifugation and cryopreserved in liquid nitrogen vapor phase. Analytical flow cytometry was used to check the purity and quantity of every magnetically sorted T cell population. Genomic DNA was isolated from each sorted fraction and quantified by UV absorbance on a Nanodrop 2000c. General findings and caveats noted by the study authors: Across four donors, roughly 5.1% of naive CD4, around 3.5% of naive CD8, 2% to 2.5% of memory CD4, and under 0.45% of memory CD8 clonotypes were shared. Higher generation probabilities were observed for clonotypes shared by all four sorted-subset donors than for non-shared clonotypes. Larger estimated clonotype richness was generally found for naive subsets than for memory subsets. Incomplete sequencing was indicated by rarefaction of sorted-subset datasets, despite the large sequencing depth. Because the study included only a small number of donors, the genetic and exposure-history diversity represented was limited. Sampling was restricted to blood, and TCR repertoires in tissues likely differ from the TCR repertoires found in blood. Based on pairwise subsampling, the degree of clonotype sharing among donors was expected to be affected by sequencing depth.

This TCR came from a young man in good health. Some clones in this sample may be carry-over from other donors' samples. Here the chain combines TRBV19 and TRBJ1-1; TRBD1 agrees with 7 junctional bases. Sequences were obtained from naive CD8+ T cells from PBMCs. This sample's cell subset or site label indicates: CD45RA+CCR7+. The CDR3 is CASSIWTGNTEAFF. The nucleotide sequence reads TGTGCCAGTAGTATCTGGACAGGGAACACTGAAGCTTTCTTT.